This T cell receptor (beta chain) emerged from a study of identical twins. The table lists this clonotype with a few counts. Its antigen is undetermined. TCRdb re-derived calls from the 5' RACE reads in MiXCR, one entry per CDR3 protein. Of hundreds of thousands of distinct CDR3 sequences listed, 8.6% are singletons. Donors uniformly comprised healthy Caucasians. The trim removed 5 bases at V and 0 bases at J, leaving 6 bases unmatched. Germline V CDR1 and CDR2: SGHVS, FQNEAQ. The CDR3 sequence is 18 residues long. Study-wide findings and caveats: Cross-sectional statistical analysis, not tracking of the same donors, underpinned the conclusions.

These data are also associated with another study on yellow fever vaccine responses in identical twins.

V gene TRBV7-8 combines with J gene TRBJ2-3; TRBD2 agrees at 15 bases. The source of this sequence is a woman aged 18-35 years in good health. Material for sequencing was PBMCs. The CDR3 protein is CASSPGLAGGLSTDTQYF. CDR3 sequence (DNA): TGTGCCAGCAGCCCGGGACTAGCGGGGGGCCTTAGCACAGATACGCAGTATTTT.